Given below is one T cell receptor (beta chain) in context. This clonotype was detected a few times. No antigen is known for it. The input lacks base qualities; no much larger clone sits a single base away. The data are from a study of T-cell memory formation after mild COVID-19 (dated by TCRdb to the early 2020s). General notes on the study: Most TCR sequence clusters were specific to one of the two donors. Two young, previously healthy adult volunteers made up the cohort, one male and one female. T-cell clones expanding and contracting after mild COVID-19 in two donors were tracked by longitudinal TCRalpha and TCRbeta repertoire sequencing.

PBMCs were isolated by Ficoll-Paque density gradient centrifugation. CDR1 and CDR2 (LGHNA, YNFKEQ) derive from the germline V gene. V is cut back by 0 bases and J by 2 bases, with 4 bases in the junction unmatched. The CDR3 measures 16 amino acids from cysteine to phenylalanine. CDR3 DNA is the only sequence kept; it has 48 bases, read in frame from the first base. Instrument used: Illumina NovaSeq 6000. cDNA libraries for TCRalpha and TCRbeta were prepared by 5'RACE using constant-segment primers, with sample barcodes and unique molecular identifiers added. RNA was extracted from every sample with Trizol reagent. Library amplification was performed in two PCR steps, and a second sample barcode and Illumina TruSeq adapters were introduced in the second step. Libraries were sequenced on an Illumina NovaSeq with 2 x 150 bp paired-end reads. Turning to the authors' computational methods: Demultiplexing of reads and collapsing into UMI-guided consensus sequences were performed with migec v1.2.7. Using mixcr v2.1.11, UMI consensuses were aligned to TRA and TRB V and J templates and then assembled into clonotypes. Clonotypes were classified as expanded or contracted when called significant by both edgeR and NoisET, with noise models trained on biological replicates. For edgeR calls, the thresholds were a false discovery rate-adjusted p below 0.01 and a log2 fold-change of 1. As an exploratory analysis of dynamics, max-normalized trajectories of the 1000 most abundant clonotypes were examined with PCA combined with hierarchical clustering. Each responding clone was given a CD4 or CD8 phenotype based on the CD4+ and CD8+ repertoires, which had been sequenced separately. The raw public reads went through TCRdb reprocessing: fastp at Q25, MiXCR clone calling, in-frame beta chains kept. Entries are consolidated by CDR3 protein sequence, retaining the most common genes and DNA. In this record, the V and J calls reflect TCRdb's handling and not the investigators' own analysis. This sample comprises roughly 80,000 distinct CDR3 sequences, about 15% of them detected only once. The ten largest clonotypes hold roughly a third of the sample.

The research as a whole found: Contracting CD4+ clones turned up mainly in the CM and EM memory subsets, whereas EMRA was where CD8+ clones were enriched. The study covered only a couple of mild cases, and larger cohorts including severe cases with pre-infection samples were considered necessary. From day 15 to 85, contracting clones showed balanced CD4/CD8 phenotypes, whereas a second wave of clones that expanded from day 15 to 37 leaned towards CD4+. Some responding clones were found in pre-infection memory, which suggests that pre-existing cross-reactive memory T cells took part in the SARS-CoV-2 response. SARS-CoV-2 specificity of the second-wave clones peaking on day 37 was not confirmed.

The sequence came from an adult woman who had mild COVID-19 (a few samples of this study predate the infection). The sample titles of this study are shuffled in the database, so cell type and time point are left out; the donor was told from shared clones. The chain couples TRBV4-2 to TRBJ2-3; 8 of the junction bases match TRBD2. Sequencing used PBMCs or a T cell subset sorted from them (not recorded which). The nucleotides are TGTGCCAGCAGCCAAGAAGAAGCGGGAGTCACAGATACGCAGTATTTT. It encodes CASSQEEAGVTDTQYF.